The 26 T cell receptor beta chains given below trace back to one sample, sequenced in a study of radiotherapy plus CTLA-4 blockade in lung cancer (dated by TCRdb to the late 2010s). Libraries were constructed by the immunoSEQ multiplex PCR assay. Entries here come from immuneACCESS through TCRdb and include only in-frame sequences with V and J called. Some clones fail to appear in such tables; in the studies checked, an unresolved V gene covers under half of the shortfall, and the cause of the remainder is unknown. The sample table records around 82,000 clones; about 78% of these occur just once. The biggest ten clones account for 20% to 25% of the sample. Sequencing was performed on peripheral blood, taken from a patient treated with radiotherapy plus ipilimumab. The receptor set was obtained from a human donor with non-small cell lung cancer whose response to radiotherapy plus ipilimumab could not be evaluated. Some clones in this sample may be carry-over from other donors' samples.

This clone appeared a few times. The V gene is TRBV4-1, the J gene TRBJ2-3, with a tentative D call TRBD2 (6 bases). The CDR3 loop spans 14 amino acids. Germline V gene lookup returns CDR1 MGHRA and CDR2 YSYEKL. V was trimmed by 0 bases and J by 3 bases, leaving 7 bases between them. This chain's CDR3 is CASSQDGGTDTQYF. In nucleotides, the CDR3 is TGCGCCAGCAGCCAAGATGGGGGGACAGATACGCAGTATTTT.

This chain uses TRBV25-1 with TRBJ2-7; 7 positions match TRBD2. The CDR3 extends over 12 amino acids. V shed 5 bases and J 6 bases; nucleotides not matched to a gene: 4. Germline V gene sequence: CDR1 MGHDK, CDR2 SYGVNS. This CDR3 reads CASSSPGGEQYF. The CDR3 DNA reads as TGTGCCAGCAGTTCCCCGGGGGGCGAGCAGTACTTC.

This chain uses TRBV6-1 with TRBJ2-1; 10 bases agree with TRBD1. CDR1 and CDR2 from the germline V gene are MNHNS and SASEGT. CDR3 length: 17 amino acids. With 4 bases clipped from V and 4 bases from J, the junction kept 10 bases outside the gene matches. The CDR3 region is CASSVRQGARQYNEQFF. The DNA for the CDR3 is TGTGCCAGCAGTGTGCGACAGGGGGCGCGACAATACAATGAGCAGTTCTTC.

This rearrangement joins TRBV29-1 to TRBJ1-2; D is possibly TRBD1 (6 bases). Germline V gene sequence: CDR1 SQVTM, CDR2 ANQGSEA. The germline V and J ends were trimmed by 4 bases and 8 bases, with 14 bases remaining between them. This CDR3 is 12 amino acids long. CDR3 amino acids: CSVVLPGGGYTF. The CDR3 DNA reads TGCAGCGTTGTCCTCCCGGGGGGCGGCTACACCTTC. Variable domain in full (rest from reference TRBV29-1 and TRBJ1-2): SAVISQKPSRDICQRGTSLTIQCQVDSQVTMMFWYRQQPGQSLTLIATANQGSEATYESGFVIDKFPISRPNLTFSTLTVSNMSPEDSSIYLCSVVLPGGGYTFGSGTRLTVV.

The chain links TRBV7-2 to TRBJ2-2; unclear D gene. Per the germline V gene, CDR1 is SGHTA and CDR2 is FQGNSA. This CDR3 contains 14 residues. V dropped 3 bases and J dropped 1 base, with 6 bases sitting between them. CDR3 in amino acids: CASSFNWNTGELFF. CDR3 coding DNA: TGTGCCAGCAGCTTTAACTGGAACACCGGGGAGCTGTTTTTT.

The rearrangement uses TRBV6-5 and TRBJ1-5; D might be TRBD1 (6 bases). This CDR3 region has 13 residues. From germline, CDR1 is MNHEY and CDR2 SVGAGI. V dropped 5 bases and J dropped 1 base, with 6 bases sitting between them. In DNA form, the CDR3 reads TGTGCCAGCAGTGGGACAAGCAATCAGCCCCAGCATTTT. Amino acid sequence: CASSGTSNQPQHF.

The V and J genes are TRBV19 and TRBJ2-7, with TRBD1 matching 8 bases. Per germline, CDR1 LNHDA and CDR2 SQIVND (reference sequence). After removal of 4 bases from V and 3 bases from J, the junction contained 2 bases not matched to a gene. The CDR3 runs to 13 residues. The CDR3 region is CASSTGTGYEQYF. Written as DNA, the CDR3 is TGTGCCAGTAGTACCGGGACAGGCTACGAGCAGTACTTC. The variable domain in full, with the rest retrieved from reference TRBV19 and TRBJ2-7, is DGGITQSPKYLFRKEGQNVTLSCEQNLNHDAMYWYRQDPGQGLRLIYYSQIVNDFQKGDIAEGYSVSREKKESFPLTVTSAQKNPTAFYLCASSTGTGYEQYFGPGTRLTVT.

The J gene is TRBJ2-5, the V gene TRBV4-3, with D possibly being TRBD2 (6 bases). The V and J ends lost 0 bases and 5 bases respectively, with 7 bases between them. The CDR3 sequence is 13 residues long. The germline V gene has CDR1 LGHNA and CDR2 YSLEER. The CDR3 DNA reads TGCGCCAGCAGCCAAGATCGGGGGGAGACCCAGTACTTC. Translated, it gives CASSQDRGETQYF.

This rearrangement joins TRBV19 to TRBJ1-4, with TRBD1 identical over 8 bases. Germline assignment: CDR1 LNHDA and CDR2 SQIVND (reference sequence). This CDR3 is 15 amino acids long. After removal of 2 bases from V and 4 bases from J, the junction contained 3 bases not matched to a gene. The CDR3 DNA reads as TGTGCCAGTAGTATAATGACAGGGGTTAATGAAAAACTGTTTTTT. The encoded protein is CASSIMTGVNEKLFF.

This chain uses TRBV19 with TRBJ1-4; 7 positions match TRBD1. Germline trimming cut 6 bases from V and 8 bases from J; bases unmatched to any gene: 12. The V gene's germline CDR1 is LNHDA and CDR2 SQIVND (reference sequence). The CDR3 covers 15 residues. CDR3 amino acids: CASRGETGQGEKLFF. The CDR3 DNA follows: TGTGCCAGTAGAGGAGAGACAGGGCAGGGGGAAAAACTGTTTTTT.

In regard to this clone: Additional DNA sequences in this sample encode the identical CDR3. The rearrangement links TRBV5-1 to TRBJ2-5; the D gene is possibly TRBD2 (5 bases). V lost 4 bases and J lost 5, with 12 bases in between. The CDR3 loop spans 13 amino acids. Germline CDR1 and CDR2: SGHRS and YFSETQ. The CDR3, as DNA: TGCGCCAGCAGCATAACCGGGGAGGAGACCCAGTACTTC. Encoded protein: CASSITGEETQYF.

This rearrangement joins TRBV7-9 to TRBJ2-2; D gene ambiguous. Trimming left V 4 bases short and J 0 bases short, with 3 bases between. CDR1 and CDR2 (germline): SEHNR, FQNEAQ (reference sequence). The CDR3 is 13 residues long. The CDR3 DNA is TGTGCCAGCAGCTCCTCGAACACCGGGGAGCTGTTTTTT. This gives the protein CASSSSNTGELFF.

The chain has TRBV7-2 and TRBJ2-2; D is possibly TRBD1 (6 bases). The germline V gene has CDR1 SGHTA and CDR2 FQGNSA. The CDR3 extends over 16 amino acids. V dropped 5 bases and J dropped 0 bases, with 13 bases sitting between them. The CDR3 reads CASSRLGATNTGELFF. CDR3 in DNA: TGTGCCAGCAGCCGCCTGGGGGCCACGAACACCGGGGAGCTGTTTTTT. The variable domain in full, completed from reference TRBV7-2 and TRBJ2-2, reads GAGVSQSPSNKVTEKGKDVELRCDPISGHTALYWYRQSLGQGLEFLIYFQGNSAPDKSGLPSDRFSAERTGGSVSTLTIQRTQQEDSAVYLCASSRLGATNTGELFFGEGSRLTVL.

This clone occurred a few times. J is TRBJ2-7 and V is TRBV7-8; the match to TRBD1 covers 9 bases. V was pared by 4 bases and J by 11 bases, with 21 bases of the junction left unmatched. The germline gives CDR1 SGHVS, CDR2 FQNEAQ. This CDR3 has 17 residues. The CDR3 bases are TGTGCCAGCAGCTCCCACCCCACAGGGGGCTCCACCAATGATGAGTACTTC. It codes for CASSSHPTGGSTNDEYF. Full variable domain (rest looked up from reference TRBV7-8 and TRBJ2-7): GAGVSQSPRYKVAKRGQDVALRCDPISGHVSLFWYQQALGQGPEFLTYFQNEAQLDKSGLPSDRFFAERPEGSVSTLKIQRTQQEDSAVYLCASSSHPTGGSTNDEYFGPGTRLTVT.

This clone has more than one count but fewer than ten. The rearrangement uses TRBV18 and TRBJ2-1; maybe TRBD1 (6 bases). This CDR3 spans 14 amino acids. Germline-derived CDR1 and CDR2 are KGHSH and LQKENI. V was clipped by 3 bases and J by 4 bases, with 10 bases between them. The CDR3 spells CASSPLDSYNEQFF. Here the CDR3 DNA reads TGTGCCAGCTCACCCTTGGACAGTTACAATGAGCAGTTCTTC. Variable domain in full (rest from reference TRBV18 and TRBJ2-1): NAGVMQNPRHLVRRRGQEARLRCSPMKGHSHVYWYRQLPEEGLKFMVYLQKENIIDESGMPKERFSAEFPKEGPSILRIQQVVRGDSAAYFCASSPLDSYNEQFFGPGTRLTVL.

The CDR3, as DNA: TGCGCCAGCAGCACTCGGACTAGCGGGGGGTCTCTGAATGAGCAGTTCTTC. Its protein is CASSTRTSGGSLNEQFF. J is TRBJ2-1 and V is TRBV4-1, with TRBD2 identical over 14 bases. The junction had 10 bases not matched to a gene; V was cut back by 5 bases and J by 7 bases. CDR1 and CDR2 from the germline V gene are MGHRA and YSYEKL. CDR3 length: 17 amino acids.

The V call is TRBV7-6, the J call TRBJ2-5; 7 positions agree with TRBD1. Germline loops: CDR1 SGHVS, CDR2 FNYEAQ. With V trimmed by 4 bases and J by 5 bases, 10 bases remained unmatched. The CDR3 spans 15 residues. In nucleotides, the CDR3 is TGTGCCAGCAGCTCAAAGGGACAGCCCGGGGAGACCCAGTACTTC. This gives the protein CASSSKGQPGETQYF.

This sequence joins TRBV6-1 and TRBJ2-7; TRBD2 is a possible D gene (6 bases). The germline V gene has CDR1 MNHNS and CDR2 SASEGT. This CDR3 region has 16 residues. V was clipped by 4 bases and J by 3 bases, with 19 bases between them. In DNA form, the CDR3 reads TGTGCCAGCAGTGGCCAGACTAGGGGATCTTTCTACGAGCAGTACTTC. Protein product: CASSGQTRGSFYEQYF.

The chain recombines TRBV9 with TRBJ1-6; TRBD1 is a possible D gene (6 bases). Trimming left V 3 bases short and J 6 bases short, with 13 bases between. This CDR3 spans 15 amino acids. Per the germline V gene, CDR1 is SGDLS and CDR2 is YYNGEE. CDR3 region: CASSATQGRNSPLHF. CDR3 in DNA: TGTGCCAGCAGCGCCACTCAGGGGCGTAATTCACCCCTCCACTTT.

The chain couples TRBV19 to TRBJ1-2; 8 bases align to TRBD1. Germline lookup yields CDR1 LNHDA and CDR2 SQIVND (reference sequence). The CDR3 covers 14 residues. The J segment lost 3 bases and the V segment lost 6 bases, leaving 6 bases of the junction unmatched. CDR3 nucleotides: TGTGCCAGTAGGAGAGACAGGGGACACTATGGCTACACCTTC. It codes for CASRRDRGHYGYTF.

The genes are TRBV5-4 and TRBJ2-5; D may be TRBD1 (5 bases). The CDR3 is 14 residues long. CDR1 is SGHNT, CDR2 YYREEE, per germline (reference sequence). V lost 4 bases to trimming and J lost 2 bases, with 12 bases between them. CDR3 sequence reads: CASSHRQIQETQYF. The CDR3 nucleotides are TGTGCCAGCAGCCACCGACAGATACAAGAGACCCAGTACTTC.

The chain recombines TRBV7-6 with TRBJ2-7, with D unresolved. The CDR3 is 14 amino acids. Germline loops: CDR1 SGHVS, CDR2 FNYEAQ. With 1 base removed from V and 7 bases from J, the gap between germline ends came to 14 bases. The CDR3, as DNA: TGTGCCAGCAGCTTAGAGGCGGAGCATGGTGAGCAGTACTTC. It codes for CASSLEAEHGEQYF.

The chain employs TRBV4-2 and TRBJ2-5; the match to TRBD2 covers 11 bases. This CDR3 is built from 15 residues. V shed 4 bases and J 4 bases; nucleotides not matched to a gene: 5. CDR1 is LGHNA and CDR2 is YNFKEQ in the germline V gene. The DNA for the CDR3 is TGTGCCAGCAGCCCGACTAGCGGGACCCTAGAGACCCAGTACTTC. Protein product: CASSPTSGTLETQYF.

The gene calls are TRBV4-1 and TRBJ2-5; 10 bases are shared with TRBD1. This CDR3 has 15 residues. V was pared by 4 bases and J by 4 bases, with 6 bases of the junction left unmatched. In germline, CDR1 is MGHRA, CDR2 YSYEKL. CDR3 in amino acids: CASSPRQGAGETQYF. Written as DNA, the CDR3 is TGCGCCAGCAGCCCCCGACAGGGGGCCGGAGAGACCCAGTACTTC.

In DNA, the CDR3 is TGTGCCAGCAGTCCCGGGGGAAGGGCTACCTACGAGCAGTACTTC. It yields the protein CASSPGGRATYEQYF. V is TRBV28 and J is TRBJ2-7; D perhaps matches TRBD2 (6 bases). The germline V gene has CDR1 MDHEN and CDR2 SYDVKM. With 5 bases removed from V and 2 bases from J, the gap between germline ends came to 16 bases. This CDR3 has 15 residues.

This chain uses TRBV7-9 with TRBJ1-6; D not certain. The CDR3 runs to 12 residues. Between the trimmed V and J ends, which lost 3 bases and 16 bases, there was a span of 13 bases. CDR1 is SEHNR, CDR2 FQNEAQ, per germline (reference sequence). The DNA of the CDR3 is TGTGCCAGCAGCTTGTCAGGCGAGTTACTCCACTTT. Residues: CASSLSGELLHF.